These 14 T cell receptor beta chains originate from one sample sequenced in a study of blood T cell repertoires in COVID-19. Generated by immunoSEQ multiplex PCR, the TCRdb table keeps only in-frame clones and is missing some. This sample yields over 200,000 clones, of which around 89% are seen a single time; roughly 9% belongs to the top ten. Sequencing was done on a sample of PBMCs or T cells enriched from blood (not recorded which). These receptors were collected from a man between 40 and 49 years old who had recovered from COVID-19.

Here the CDR3 DNA reads TGTGCCAGCAGCTCCAACAGGGGGCGCTTGGTAAAACTGTTTTTT. Translation gives CASSSNRGRLVKLFF. J is TRBJ1-4 and V is TRBV7-2; the match to TRBD1 covers 9 bases. V lost 4 bases and J lost 10; bases outside the gene matches: 10. This CDR3 is built from 15 residues. The germline V gene has CDR1 SGHTA and CDR2 FQGNSA.

This clone was counted between two and nine times. The chain combines TRBV28 with TRBJ2-7; the D gene is possibly TRBD1 (5 bases). V was pared by 6 bases and J by 4 bases, with 10 bases between. In germline, CDR1 is MDHEN, CDR2 SYDVKM. The CDR3 totals 12 residues. In nucleotides, the CDR3 is TGTGCCAGCAGCACGACAGCGTACGAGCAGTACTTC. This sequence encodes CASSTTAYEQYF.

The chain couples TRBV27 to TRBJ2-7, with a weak D call TRBD2 (7 bases). V lost 6 bases, J lost 4 bases, and 10 bases lay in between. The CDR3 sequence is 12 residues long. Per germline, CDR1 MNHEY and CDR2 SMNVEV (reference sequence). The CDR3 protein is CASRGGAYEQYF. The CDR3 DNA reads TGTGCCAGCAGGGGGGGGGCTTACGAGCAGTACTTC.

The V and J genes are TRBV6-2 or TRBV6-3 and TRBJ1-4; 10 nucleotides align to TRBD1. The CDR3 loop spans 15 amino acids. From germline, CDR1 is MNHEY and CDR2 SVGEGT. After removal of 4 bases from V and 8 bases from J, the junction contained 7 bases not matched to a gene. CDR3 nucleotide sequence: TGTGCCAGCAGTTTTGGACAGGGGGTTGGCGAAAAACTGTTTTTT. Protein sequence: CASSFGQGVGEKLFF.

The genes are TRBV12-3 or TRBV12-4 and TRBJ1-2; 7 bases align to TRBD1. There are 13 residues in the CDR3. After removal of 8 bases from V and 4 bases from J, the junction contained 7 bases not matched to a gene. This CDR3 is CASETGKAYGYTF. CDR3 bases: TGTGCCAGCGAGACAGGGAAGGCCTATGGCTACACCTTC.

V gene TRBV5-3 combines with J gene TRBJ1-2; the D is unclear. TRBV5-3 is an ORF for which the function is uncertain. With 5 bases removed from V and 4 bases from J, the gap between germline ends came to 15 bases. The CDR3 is made up of 14 amino acids. The DNA of the CDR3 is TGTGCCAGAAGTCACAGAGGGTACCCCTATGGCTACACCTTC. It encodes CARSHRGYPYGYTF.

The chain links TRBV5-5 to TRBJ1-2; maybe TRBD1 (6 bases). Trimming left V 4 bases short and J 5 bases short, with 27 bases between. Germline lookup yields CDR1 SGHKS and CDR2 YYEKEE (reference sequence). The CDR3 spans 18 residues. CDR3 coding DNA: TGTGCCAGCAGCCATGGTTCGGAATATACAGGGCCGAGTTATGGCTACACCTTC. Translated, it gives CASSHGSEYTGPSYGYTF.

The V and J genes are TRBV10-3 and TRBJ2-1; the match to TRBD2 covers 8 bases. The CDR3 totals 17 residues. With V trimmed by 0 bases and J by 5 bases, 9 bases remained unmatched. Germline loops: CDR1 ENHRY, CDR2 SYGVKD. CDR3 nucleotides: TGTGCCATCAGTGAGTCGACCGGGCGGGGGGCTAACAATGAGCAGTTCTTC. Amino acids: CAISESTGRGANNEQFF.

J is TRBJ1-3 and V is TRBV28; D may be TRBD1 (6 bases). This CDR3 comprises 17 residues. CDR1 and CDR2 (germline): MDHEN, SYDVKM. With 5 bases removed from V and 0 bases from J, the gap between germline ends came to 17 bases. The CDR3 DNA reads TGTGCCAGCAGTCTACCCGGGATAGGGGGCTCTGGAAACACCATATATTTT. Its protein product is CASSLPGIGGSGNTIYF.

This chain connects TRBV28 to TRBJ2-3; 7 bases match TRBD1. V lost 3 bases to trimming and J lost 6 bases; unmatched junction nucleotides: 12. Germline lookup yields CDR1 MDHEN and CDR2 SYDVKM. The CDR3 extends over 16 amino acids. The CDR3 region is CASSFFSGQGDDTQYF. CDR3 coding DNA: TGTGCCAGCAGTTTTTTCTCGGGGCAGGGGGATGATACGCAGTATTTT. The full variable domain, rest sourced from reference TRBV28 and TRBJ2-3, is DVKVTQSSRYLVKRTGEKVFLECVQDMDHENMFWYRQDPGLGLRLIYFSYDVKMKEKGDIPEGYSVSREKKERFSLILESASTNQTSMYLCASSFFSGQGDDTQYFGPGTRLTVL.

The CDR3 sequence: CASSPRGSGANVLTF. The CDR3, as DNA: TGTGCCAGCAGTCCACGGGGCTCTGGGGCCAACGTCCTGACTTTC. The V gene is TRBV4-2, the J gene TRBJ2-6; tentative D call: TRBD2 (5 bases). The CDR3 is 15 amino acids. The V gene's germline CDR1 is LGHNA and CDR2 YNFKEQ. Trimming took 6 bases from V and 0 from J, leaving 9 bases between them.

The chain couples TRBV11-3 to TRBJ2-2; TRBD2 might be the D (6 bases). Deletions cut 5 bases from V and 3 bases from J, with 13 bases between. CDR3 length: 15 amino acids. Germline V gene lookup returns CDR1 SGHNT and CDR2 YENEEA. Written as DNA, the CDR3 is TGTGCCAGCAGCCCTGGACTAATACACACCGGGGAGCTGTTTTTT. Translating gives CASSPGLIHTGELFF.

This chain connects TRBV10-2 to TRBJ2-1, with TRBD2 identical over 7 bases. Germline assignment: CDR1 WSHSY and CDR2 SAAADI. V lost 9 bases and J lost 2; bases outside the gene matches: 10. The length of the CDR3 is 15 residues. The chain's CDR3 is CASGKAGNPYNEQFF. The DNA of the CDR3 is TGCGCCAGTGGGAAAGCGGGGAACCCCTACAATGAGCAGTTCTTC.

CDR3 nucleotides: TGTGCCAGCAGTGAAGGGGCTCGACAAGAGACCCAGTACTTC. Its translation is CASSEGARQETQYF. This chain uses TRBV6-1 with TRBJ2-5, with unresolved D. Trimming cost V 1 base and J 2 bases, with 8 bases left between them. The CDR3 sequence is 14 residues long. Germline lookup yields CDR1 MNHNS and CDR2 SASEGT.